This T cell receptor beta chain was recovered during a study of post-analysis software for immune sequencing data (dated by TCRdb to about 2015). With respect to the entire study: Disease courses on record covered relapsing-remitting, secondary progressive and progressive-relapsing multiple sclerosis, though some patients had no subtype annotation. A subset of samples was prepared in parallel using single-end sample barcoding, then pooled and co-amplified after Illumina adapter ligation. The multiple sclerosis patient repertoires were compared with 10 to 12 previously published healthy control repertoires from donors aged about 6 to 28 years.

Taken from cysteine to phenylalanine, the CDR3 has 15 residues. The sequence is cut down to CDR3 DNA, 45 bases in frame from base 1. The germline V gene yields SGDLS for CDR1 and YYNGEE for CDR2. Germline trimming amounts to 4 bases on V and 6 bases on J, with 10 as the count of junction bases outside the gene matches. This clonotype has more than one count but fewer than ten. Its antigen remains unidentified. No much larger clone is present one base from it, and per-base qualities are unavailable. The method was PCR. TCRdb lists the instrument as Illumina HiSeq 2500. Unique molecular identifiers were incorporated into TCR beta cDNA libraries to reduce PCR and sequencing biases. Approximately 500,000 cDNA molecules were obtained per 1 to 10 million input T cells, so each molecule approximated one T cell. The patient libraries were prepared and sequenced with the same protocol used for the earlier healthy control dataset. Samples belonging to the same batch were prepared together, multiplexed and sequenced on a shared HiSeq lane. In the paper's pipeline: Raw barcoded reads were processed with MIGEC, and single-read molecular identifier groups were discarded before consensus assembly and CDR3 extraction. VDJtools was used for post-analysis of the clonotype tables, with diversity normalized by down-sampling every dataset to the smallest sample size. In repertoire overlap clustering, CDR3 amino acid sequences, but not nucleotide sequences, were matched to correct batch-related cross-sample contamination. Using fastp trimming at Q25 and MiXCR clonotype assembly, TCRdb reanalyzed the public sequencing data and kept in-frame beta chains. When rows share a CDR3 protein, they turn into one entry using the most common DNA and genes. Clone size and V and J calls follow TCRdb, not the original study. Counted in this sample were about 760,000 distinct CDR3 sequences; 30% of them appeared once. The top ten clones comprise more than 0.55% of the sample.

Study-wide findings and limitations: The multiple sclerosis patient group was slightly younger than the control group. Direct clustering with F measure showed strong co-clustering of samples prepared in the same batch, prompting a batch-effect correction. Multiple sclerosis patients had significantly lower normalized Chao1 diversity than controls, a result that suggests substantial peripheral T-cell clonal expansion. A handful of TRBV segments, including TRBV5-6, TRBV5-1 and TRBV20-1, were significantly more frequent in patients than controls.

To demonstrate the VDJtools post-analysis software, TCR beta repertoires were profiled from the peripheral blood of more than ten young patients with multiple sclerosis. The multiple sclerosis patients were children and adolescents ranging in age from roughly 6 to 15 years. The chain employs TRBV9 and TRBJ2-3; 8 middle bases align to TRBD1. This sequence originates from a girl aged 10 to 17 with multiple sclerosis. Sequencing used blood. The DNA is as follows: TGTGCCAGCAGCACCACAGGGGGTGGGAGGGATACGCAGTATTTT. It encodes CASSTTGGGRDTQYF.